The sequence of this T cell receptor beta chain was determined in a study of tumor-infiltrating lymphocytes in primary liver carcinoma. The overall study: Every sample contained roughly 3.5 to 8 million productive TCRbeta reads, and these numbers were similar from one tissue type to another.

Co-extraction of RNA and DNA was performed on about 20-33 mg of unsorted bulk tissue. Through surgical resection, the patients' primary liver carcinoma was treated. Tumor samples uniformly had over 85% viable tumor cells. A word on this clonotype: Sequence at one end of the junction differs from germline and may be a read error.

The CDR3 consists of 15 residues. The germline V gene encodes CDR1 MNHNS and CDR2 SASEGT. A primer matching the constant region was used to make TCR beta cDNA from approximately 500 ng of total RNA. Three nested multiplex PCR rounds, a slightly modified ARM-PCR, produced the libraries for TCR beta. For roughly 10 cycles apiece, the opening two PCR rounds ran with TRBV1-TRBV30 forward primers and a C-beta reverse primer. TCRdb fed the multiplex PCR reads into MiXCR, producing one record per CDR3 protein. The sample lists 25,000 to 35,000 distinct CDR3 sequences, 70% to 80% occurring once. The clonotype comes from a young woman with primary liver carcinoma and hepatitis B virus infection. The specimen was liver tumor tissue from sampling region 3. Subset denoted: tumor region T3, left-lateral pole. The V and J genes are TRBV6-1 and TRBJ2-5; TRBD2 is a possible D gene (5 bases). DNA for the CDR3: TGTGCCAGCGGTGGATATAGGGCAGGAGGAGAGACCCAGTATTTC. This codes for CASGGYRAGGETQYF.